This T cell receptor (beta chain) was recorded in a study of OX40 agonist ivuxolimab in advanced cancers. Turning to the study itself: The patients received agonistic anti-OX40 (CD134) antibody ivuxolimab. General observations from the study: Relative to CD4+ cells, CD8+ T cells on average had more expanded clones.

The assay was immunoSEQ multiplex PCR, and TCRdb's table has in-frame clones only and misses some. The sample contains more than 9,000 clones, around 79% of which appear only once. This CDR3 is 14 amino acids long. The germline CDR1 and CDR2 sequences are SGDLS and YYNGEE. V lost 0 bases to trimming and J lost 4 bases, with 9 bases between them. With autoimmune disease history or systemic immunosuppression, patients were excluded. Blood sampling was done at baseline, cycle 4 day 1, and cycle 7 day 1. Points on this clone: Its specificity is not known.

This chain links TRBV9 with TRBJ2-3, with a tentative D call TRBD1 (5 bases). Specimen: CD4+ or CD8+ T cells sorted from blood, collected in a trial of the OX40 agonist ivuxolimab. The sequence came from an adult with an advanced solid tumor such as melanoma, head and neck, liver or kidney cancer. For the CDR3, the DNA is TGTGCCAGCAGCGTAGAAGCAGGGTCAGATACGCAGTATTTT. Amino acids: CASSVEAGSDTQYF.